Included here is one TCR beta chain sequence, with context. The sample originates from a study of blood T cell repertoires in COVID-19. The protocol was immunoSEQ multiplex PCR, while the TCRdb copy is restricted to in-frame clones and leaves out a portion. Of fewer than 200,000 clones listed, around four fifths are singletons. Per the germline V gene, CDR1 is SGHNT and CDR2 is YENEEA. The length of the CDR3 is 16 residues. Deletions cut 3 bases from V and 0 bases from J, with 9 bases between. The V call is TRBV11-3, the J call TRBJ2-6, with TRBD2 as a possible D gene (5 bases). This clonotype was obtained from a woman aged 80 or older with COVID-19, enrolled during active disease. The sequenced material came from peripheral blood. CDR3 sequence reads: CASSLRVSSGANVLTF. CDR3 sequence (DNA): TGTGCCAGCAGCTTGCGGGTTAGCTCTGGGGCCAACGTCCTGACTTTC.